The 5 T cell receptor beta chains reported below all come from one sample, sequenced in a study of blood T cell repertoires in COVID-19. Produced via immunoSEQ multiplex PCR; TCRdb's table is partial and in-frame only. The sample has about 270,000 clones, approximately 89% seen once. The sequencing sample was made of peripheral blood. These receptors came from a woman in her forties or fifties with acute or convalescent COVID-19.

The chain couples TRBV5-1 to TRBJ2-2, with D perhaps matching TRBD1 (6 bases). Germline V gene sequence: CDR1 SGHRS, CDR2 YFSETQ. V lost 7 bases, J lost 2 bases, and 15 bases lay in between. The CDR3 runs to 15 residues. For the CDR3, the DNA is TGCGCCAGCTTCGAGGCAGGGGCAAACACCGGGGAGCTGTTTTTT. Protein: CASFEAGANTGELFF.

This clone has just one count. The chain employs TRBV4-1 and TRBJ2-2, with TRBD2 matching 12 bases. The germline V gene has CDR1 MGHRA and CDR2 YSYEKL. CDR3 length: 18 residues. J was trimmed by 4 bases and V by 4 bases; bases with no gene match: 10. CDR3 loop: CASSPSTTSGRSTGELFF. In nucleotides, the CDR3 is TGCGCCAGCAGCCCTTCAACTACTAGCGGGAGGAGCACCGGGGAGCTGTTTTTT.

This clone was seen just once. This chain links TRBV27 with TRBJ2-5; D call uncertain. Looked up from germline, CDR1 is MNHEY and CDR2 is SMNVEV (reference sequence). The CDR3 sequence is 13 residues long. The V gene lost 5 bases and the J gene lost 5 bases, with 12 bases spanning the gap. As DNA, the CDR3 is TGTGCCAGCAGTCCCAGATACGGGGAGACCCAGTACTTC. It translates to CASSPRYGETQYF.

This clone was seen once. This chain uses TRBV28 with TRBJ2-1, with 9 bases aligning to TRBD2. V shed 3 bases and J 5 bases; nucleotides not matched to a gene: 11. CDR3 size: 17 residues. Germline CDR1 is MDHEN and CDR2 is SYDVKM. This chain's CDR3 is CASSFYRGRAQDNEQFF. The CDR3 nucleotides read TGTGCCAGCAGTTTTTATCGCGGGAGGGCCCAAGACAATGAGCAGTTCTTC. Filled out from reference TRBV28 and TRBJ2-1, the complete variable domain reads DVKVTQSSRYLVKRTGEKVFLECVQDMDHENMFWYRQDPGLGLRLIYFSYDVKMKEKGDIPEGYSVSREKKERFSLILESASTNQTSMYLCASSFYRGRAQDNEQFFGPGTRLTVL.

The rearrangement joins TRBV3-1 (or the pseudogene TRBV3-2) to TRBJ1-3; unclear D gene. The CDR3 runs to 16 residues. In germline, CDR1 is LGHDT, CDR2 YNNKEL (reference sequence). The ends were cut back, 3 bases at V and 2 bases at J, with 14 bases in the middle. The CDR3 spells CASSQLSDSPGNTIYF. For the CDR3, the DNA is TGTGCCAGCAGCCAGCTTAGTGACTCTCCTGGAAACACCATATATTTT.